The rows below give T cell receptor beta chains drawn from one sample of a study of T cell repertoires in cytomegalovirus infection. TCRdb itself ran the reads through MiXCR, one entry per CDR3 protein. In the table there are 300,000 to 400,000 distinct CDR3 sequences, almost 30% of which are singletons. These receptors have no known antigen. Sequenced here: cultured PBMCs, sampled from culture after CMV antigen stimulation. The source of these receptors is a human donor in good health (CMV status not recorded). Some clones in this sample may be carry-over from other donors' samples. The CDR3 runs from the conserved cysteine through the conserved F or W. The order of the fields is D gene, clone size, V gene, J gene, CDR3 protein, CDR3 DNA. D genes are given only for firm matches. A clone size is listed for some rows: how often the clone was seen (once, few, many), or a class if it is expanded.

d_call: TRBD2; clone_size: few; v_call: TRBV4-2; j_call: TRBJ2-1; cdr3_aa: CASSPPGLLYNEQFF; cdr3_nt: TGTGCCAGCAGCCCCCCGGGACTACTCTACAATGAGCAGTTCTTC
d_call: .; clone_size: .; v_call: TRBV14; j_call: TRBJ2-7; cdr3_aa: CASSLLKGGYEQYF; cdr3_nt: TGTGCCAGCAGCCTCTTGAAAGGGGGCTACGAGCAGTACTTC
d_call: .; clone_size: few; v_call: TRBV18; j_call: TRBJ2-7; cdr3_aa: CASSPRQTSYEQYF; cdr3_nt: TGTGCCAGCTCACCGCGACAGACTTCCTACGAGCAGTACTTC
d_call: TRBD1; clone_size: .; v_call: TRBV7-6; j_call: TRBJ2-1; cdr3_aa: CASSPGQVTYNEQFF; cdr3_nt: TGTGCCAGCAGCCCCGGACAGGTAACCTACAATGAGCAGTTCTTC
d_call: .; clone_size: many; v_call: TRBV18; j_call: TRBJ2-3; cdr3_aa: CASSPGPSTDTQYF; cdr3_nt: TGTGCCAGCAGCCCCGGGCCCAGCACAGATACGCAGTATTTT
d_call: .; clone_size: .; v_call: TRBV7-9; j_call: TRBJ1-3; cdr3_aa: CASSPTGLTGNTIYF; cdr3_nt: TGTGCCAGCAGTCCTACAGGCCTGACTGGAAACACCATATATTTT
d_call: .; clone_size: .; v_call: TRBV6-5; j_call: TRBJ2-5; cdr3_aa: CASSYDRRIDRLKETQYF; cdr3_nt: TGTGCCAGCAGTTATGACCGGAGGATAGACCGATTAAAAGAGACCCAGTACTTC
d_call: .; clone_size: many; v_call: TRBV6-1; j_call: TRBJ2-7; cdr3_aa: CASRGISYEQYF; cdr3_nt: TGTGCCAGCCGGGGAATCTCCTACGAGCAGTACTTC
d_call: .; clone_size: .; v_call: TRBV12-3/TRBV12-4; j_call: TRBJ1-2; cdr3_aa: CASSSDSGYGYTF; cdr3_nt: TGTGCCAGCAGTTCGGACTCCGGCTATGGCTACACCTTC
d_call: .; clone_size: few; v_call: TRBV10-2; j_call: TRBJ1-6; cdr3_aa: CASSETSSSYNSPLHF; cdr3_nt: TGCGCCAGCAGTGAGACCTCGAGCTCCTATAATTCACCCCTCCACTTT
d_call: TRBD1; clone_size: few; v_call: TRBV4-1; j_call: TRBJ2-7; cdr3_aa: CASSLTGAYEQYF; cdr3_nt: TGCGCCAGCAGCCTGACAGGGGCCTACGAGCAGTACTTC
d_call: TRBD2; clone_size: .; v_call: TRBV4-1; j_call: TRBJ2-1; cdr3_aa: CASSQDAVAGGWRNEQFF; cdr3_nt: TGCGCCAGCAGCCAAGATGCGGTGGCGGGAGGATGGAGGAATGAGCAGTTCTTC
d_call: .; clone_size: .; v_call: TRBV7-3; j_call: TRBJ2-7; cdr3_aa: CASSPPGRKNEQYF; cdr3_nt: TGTGCCAGCAGCCCCCCGGGGCGCAAGAACGAGCAGTACTTC
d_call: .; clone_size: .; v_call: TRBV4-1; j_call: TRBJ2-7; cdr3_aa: CASSQVWTLAYEQYF; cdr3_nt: TGTGCCAGCAGCCAAGTATGGACGTTAGCCTACGAGCAGTACTTC
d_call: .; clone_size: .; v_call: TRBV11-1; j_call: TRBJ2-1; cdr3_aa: CASSWGRPGSEQFF; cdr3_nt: TGTGCCAGCAGCTGGGGGAGGCCCGGGAGTGAGCAGTTCTTC
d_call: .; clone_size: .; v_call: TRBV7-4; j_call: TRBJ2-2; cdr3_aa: CASSLDHTGELFF; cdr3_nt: TGTGCCAGCAGCTTAGATCACACCGGGGAGCTGTTTTTT
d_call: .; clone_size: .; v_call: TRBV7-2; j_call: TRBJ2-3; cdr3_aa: CASKEPGATDTQYF; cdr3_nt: TGTGCCAGCAAAGAACCGGGAGCCACAGATACGCAGTATTTT
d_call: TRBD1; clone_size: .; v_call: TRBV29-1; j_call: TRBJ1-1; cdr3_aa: CSVSGQMNTEAFF; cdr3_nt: TGCAGCGTCTCGGGACAGATGAACACTGAAGCTTTCTTT
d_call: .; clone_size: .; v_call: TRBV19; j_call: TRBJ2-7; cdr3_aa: CASSWAGRGEQYF; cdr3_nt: TGTGCCAGTAGTTGGGCGGGTCGCGGCGAGCAGTACTTC
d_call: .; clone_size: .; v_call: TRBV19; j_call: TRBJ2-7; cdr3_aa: CASSMGRGDYEQYF; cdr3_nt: TGTGCCAGTAGTATGGGCAGGGGCGATTACGAGCAGTACTTC
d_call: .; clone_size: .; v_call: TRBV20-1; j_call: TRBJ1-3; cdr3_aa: CSARDSLDSSGNTIYF; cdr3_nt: TGCAGTGCTAGAGATTCCCTGGACAGCTCTGGAAACACCATATATTTT
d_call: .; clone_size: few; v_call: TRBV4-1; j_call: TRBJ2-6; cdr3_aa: CASSQELSGANVLTF; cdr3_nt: TGCGCCAGCAGCCAAGAACTTTCTGGGGCCAACGTCCTGACTTTC